This T cell receptor beta chain was obtained from a study of shared clonotypes between healthy human individuals (dated by TCRdb to 2018 to 2021). Study-level background: The cohort comprised a couple of women and three men aged 18 to 49 years. For each donor, three plates each were used for CD4 naive and CD4 memory, two plates were used for CD8 naive, and one plate was used for CD8 memory. To estimate repertoire size and how much clonotypes are shared between individuals, the study performed deep sequencing of blood TCR repertoires from roughly five healthy adults. Between about 0.85 and 10 billion PBMCs per donor were obtained by leukapheresis. Different laboratories and diverse techniques were used to prepare libraries and sequence TCR repertoires, to increase sequencing depth and limit assay-specific biases.

The germline V gene encodes CDR1 SEHNR and CDR2 FQNEAQ (reference sequence). The CDR3 holds 14 amino acids from the cysteine to the phenylalanine. CDR3 DNA only is kept here, 42 bases in frame from base 1. The germline ends are 13 bases apart after V is trimmed by 5 bases and J by 4 bases. Using the deep immunoSEQ assay, TCR CDR3 regions were amplified from genomic DNA by multiplex PCR. Genomic DNA extracted from each cell subset was distributed evenly over all wells of several immunoSEQ 96-well plates, and each plate served as one replicate. Each replicate PCR for sorted subsets received around 200 ng genomic DNA, equal to roughly 30,000 T cell genomes. Purified libraries were quantified with a Qubit 3.0 fluorometer, sized on a Bioanalyzer 2100, and re-quantified with the KAPA Library Quantification kit. Every immunoSEQ 96-well plate was sequenced on a dedicated single-read 150-cycle Illumina NextSeq 550 flow cell. The study's own analysis went as follows. The immunoSEQ output contained only junctional sequences without quality scores, so filtering could not match that applied to full-length reads. To assign V/J genes and CDR3, sequences were annotated using PyIR, a Python wrapper for IgBLAST v1.9, with IMGT germline references. Reads with weak V/J assignments (E-value above 1e-6), missing CDR3, stop codons, out-of-frame junctions, or ambiguous translated residues were removed. V3J clonotypes were defined as sequences sharing the same inferred V gene, J gene, and CDR3 amino acid sequence. To compute the percentage overlap between repertoires, the number of shared unique clonotypes was divided by the size of the smaller repertoire. Three approaches were used to assess repertoire richness: RTK rarefaction, the Chao1 estimator, and Recon v2.1 estimates of unobserved clonotypes. Generation probabilities were computed with OLGA for all TCRbeta clonotypes obtained by the gDNA method from a handful of donors. Imported from immuneACCESS, the table was reduced by TCRdb to in-frame sequences with V and J called. These copies leave out some clones; in studies compared against another copy, an unresolved V gene accounts for under half, and the cause of the remainder is not known. The V and J calls and clone size come from that table; D and trimming were worked out from the DNA. Present in this sample are about 700,000 clones, under 95% of which were seen just once. The ten largest clones take up about 24% of the sample.

Findings and caveats that apply to the study as a whole: Larger estimated clonotype richness was generally found for naive subsets than for memory subsets. The small number of donors limited the genetic and exposure-history diversity represented. Higher generation probabilities were observed for clonotypes shared by all four sorted-subset donors than for non-shared clonotypes. Based on pairwise subsampling, the degree of clonotype sharing among donors was expected to be affected by sequencing depth. Only blood was sampled, and tissue TCR repertoires likely differ from those in blood. Incomplete sequencing was indicated by rarefaction of sorted-subset datasets, despite the large sequencing depth. Across several donors, about 4.5% of naive CD4, more than 3% of naive CD8, about 2.3% of memory CD4, and approximately 0.4% of memory CD8 clonotypes were shared.

CD8 naive samples were obtained by positive selection for CCR7 among CD45RO-negative cells, yielding a CD45RA+CCR7+ population from which TemRA cells were excluded. Donors were healthy HIV-negative adults with no recently reported acute infections or vaccinations. Every donor was a Caucasian adult residing in Nashville, Tennessee, USA. Blood was collected by leukapheresis, and PBMCs were isolated by Ficoll-Histopaque density gradient centrifugation and then cryopreserved in liquid nitrogen vapor phase. Analytical flow cytometry was used to check the purity and quantity of each magnetically sorted T cell population. From each sorted fraction, genomic DNA was isolated and quantified by UV absorbance on a Nanodrop 2000c. On this clone itself: The clone's antigen remains unknown. No much larger clone exists at a distance of one base, and base qualities are not known.

The sequence is built from TRBV7-9 and TRBJ2-3; matching of 6 bases hints at TRBD2 as the D gene. The sequence derives from a man in his thirties or forties in good health. Sequenced sample: naive CD8+ T cells sorted from blood. Reading the label with the study, this specimen's cell subset or site is: CD45RA+CCR7+. Here is the DNA: TGTGCCAGCAGCCCGCCGACTAGTGCAGATACGCAGTATTTT. Its amino acids are CASSPPTSADTQYF.